This T cell receptor beta chain was profiled in a study of T cells in Graves' hyperthyroidism and ophthalmopathy. The CDR3 consists of 17 residues. V was cut by 5 bases and J by 3 bases, with 20 bases left in between. Germline V gives CDR1 KGHDR, CDR2 SFDVKD. The CDR3 regions of TCR beta were amplified from RNA transcripts. First-round RT-PCR of the TCR CDR3 relied on the HTBI primer set. TCRdb independently ran MiXCR on the multiplex PCR reads; one entry per CDR3 protein. The table shows hundreds of thousands of distinct CDR3 sequences, with around 20% occurring only once. This sequence joins TRBV24-1 and TRBJ2-3, with D tentatively TRBD1 or TRBD2 (5 bases each). This TCR was sampled from a man aged 30-40 years with Graves' ophthalmopathy. Sequencing was performed on blood. The CDR3 spells CATSAPDGAWGTDTQYF. CDR3 nucleotides: TGTGCCACCAGTGCCCCCGATGGGGCCTGGGGGACAGATACGCAGTATTTT.